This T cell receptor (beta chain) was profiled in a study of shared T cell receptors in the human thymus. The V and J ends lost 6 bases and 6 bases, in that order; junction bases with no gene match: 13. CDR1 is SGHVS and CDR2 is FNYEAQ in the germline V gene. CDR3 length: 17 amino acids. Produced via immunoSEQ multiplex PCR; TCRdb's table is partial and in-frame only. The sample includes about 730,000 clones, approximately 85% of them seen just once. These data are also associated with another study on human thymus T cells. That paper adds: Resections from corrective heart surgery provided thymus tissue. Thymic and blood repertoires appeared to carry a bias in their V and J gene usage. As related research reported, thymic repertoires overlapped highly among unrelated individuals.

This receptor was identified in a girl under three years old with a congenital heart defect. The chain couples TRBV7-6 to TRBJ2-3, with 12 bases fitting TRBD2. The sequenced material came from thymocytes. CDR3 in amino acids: CASRLALAGGRSDTQYF. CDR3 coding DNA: TGTGCCAGCAGACTGGCCCTAGCGGGGGGGCGGTCCGATACGCAGTATTTT.